What follows is one T cell receptor beta chain and its context. What it binds is not known. TCRdb re-analysed the RT-PCR reads in MiXCR, keeping a single row per CDR3 protein. The sample shows over 800,000 distinct CDR3 sequences, around 20% of them seen only once. This entry comes from a study of response to subunit inactivated influenza vaccine. V was clipped by 0 bases and J by 7 bases; unmatched bases: 6. From germline, CDR1 is SGHRS and CDR2 YFSETQ. This CDR3 comprises 15 residues. Findings and limits, study-wide: Authors proposed each seasonal influenza vaccination draws in few new T cells.

The chain links TRBV5-1 to TRBJ2-2; 7 bases are shared with TRBD1. Sequenced here: PBMCs from blood, sampled more than 4 days after vaccination. The TCR originated in a man between 50 and 59 years old who received an inactivated influenza vaccine. In DNA form, the CDR3 reads TGCGCCAGCAGCTTGGGACAGGGCGCTGGCGGGGAGCTGTTTTTT. It codes for CASSLGQGAGGELFF.